The subject of this entry is one T cell receptor (beta chain). The antigen remains unidentified. This entry belongs to a study of long-term antiretroviral therapy in people with HIV. General study findings and limits: Patients on ART gained diversity, which nonetheless stayed below transplant donor controls. At every time point, clones expanded before ART dominated the repertoire.

Run at survey level, the immunoSEQ assay was version v3.0. TCRdb's copy holds only in-frame clones and misses some; the assay was immunoSEQ multiplex PCR. The sample has some 24,000 clones, around 85% seen once. V dropped 3 bases and J dropped 4 bases, with 16 bases sitting between them. This CDR3 is 16 amino acids long. Germline V gene lookup returns CDR1 SGHVS and CDR2 FQNEAQ. This chain links TRBV7-8 with TRBJ1-3; maybe TRBD1 (6 bases). The clonotype originates from a man aged 25-45 years with HIV. The sequences come from unsorted PBMCs, collected 0.7 years before starting antiretroviral therapy. The CDR3 DNA reads TGTGCCAGCAGCTTTTACTTCGGGGGCTCAGGAAACACCATATATTTT. Translating it yields CASSFYFGGSGNTIYF.